Below, 3 T cell receptor beta chains from the same sample are listed, as sequenced in a study of shared clonotypes between healthy human individuals. The method was immunoSEQ multiplex PCR; TCRdb's version includes in-frame clones alone and lacks a portion of them. The repertoire holds 490,000 or so clones, with 76% as singletons. Sequencing was done on a sample of PBMCs. The receptors come from a woman between 40 and 50 years old in good health. Some clones in this sample may be carry-over from other donors' samples.

There are many counts of this clone. This chain links TRBV5-4 with TRBJ2-7; 8 nucleotides agree with TRBD1. This CDR3 comprises 17 residues. J lost 6 bases, V lost 0 bases, and 14 bases had no gene match. Germline CDR1 is SGHNT and CDR2 is YYREEE (reference sequence). The CDR3 here is CASSLDPRQGRVGEQYF. Written as DNA, the CDR3 is TGTGCCAGCAGCTTGGACCCCCGACAGGGGAGAGTGGGCGAGCAGTACTTC.

This rearrangement joins TRBV28 to TRBJ2-7; either TRBD1 or TRBD2 may fit D (6 bases each). Trimming pared 6 bases from V and 7 bases from J, leaving 16 bases between. The CDR3 covers 13 residues. CDR1 MDHEN and CDR2 SYDVKM come from the germline V gene. The CDR3 DNA reads as TGTGCCAGCAGCTCGGGGGCCCCCCTAGAGCAGTACTTC. This translates into CASSSGAPLEQYF.

This clone came up many times. The V call is TRBV2, the J call TRBJ1-2; the D is unclear. The CDR3 totals 14 residues. Germline V gives CDR1 SNHLY, CDR2 FYNNEI. V was pared by 6 bases and J by 0 bases, with 11 bases between. CDR3 coding DNA: TGTGCCAGCAGACGGGGTACGGCTAACTATGGCTACACCTTC. Its translation: CASRRGTANYGYTF.